The clone carrying this TCR beta chain was counted ten times or more. The antigen remains undetermined. Time point meaning: newly diagnosed GD, antithyroid drugs for less than 3 months. Preparation of the TCR library used RNA extracted from PBMCs. The patients included were those that came from an endocrinology department in Xi'an, China. The germline V and J ends were trimmed by 3 bases and 1 base, with 9 bases remaining between them. Per the germline V gene, CDR1 is SNHLY and CDR2 is FYNNEI. The CDR3 length is 14 residues. These data are taken from a study of regulatory T cells in long-lasting Graves disease. General observations from the study: TCR diversity in persistent Graves' patients was below that of newly diagnosed ones.

Assembly of TCR beta libraries relied on iRepertoire HTBI primers together with Arm-PCR of CDR3 regions. TCRdb recomputed calls from the multiplex PCR reads with MiXCR, one row per CDR3 protein. The sample lists hundreds of thousands of distinct CDR3 sequences, around 16% occurring once. These data are also associated with another study on T cells in Graves' hyperthyroidism and ophthalmopathy.

This sequence was found in a woman aged 35-65 years with Graves disease. The specimen comprised peripheral blood mononuclear cells (PBMCs), sampled at new diagnosis, from a patient treated with antithyroid drugs. The J gene is TRBJ1-1, the V gene TRBV2, with D unclear. The CDR3 region is CASSDWPENTEAFF. The CDR3 nucleotides are TGTGCCAGCAGTGATTGGCCAGAGAACACTGAAGCTTTCTTT.